What follows are 13 T cell receptor beta chains derived from one specimen sequenced in a study of cytomegalovirus exposure and HLA in healthy donors (TCRdb year 2017). Receptors were amplified or captured by the immunoSEQ multiplex PCR assay. A mixture of 60 forward primers for TCR Vbeta segments and 13 reverse primers for TCR Jbeta segments was used in the multiplex PCR. Drawn from immuneACCESS, this table holds only the in-frame rearrangements with V and J called that TCRdb kept. Clones are partly lost; checked studies trace under half to an unresolved V gene and leave the rest unexplained. This sample comprises about 100,000 clones, approximately 73% of them detected only once. The ten largest make up 4% of the sample. The sequenced sample consisted of PBMCs. All receptors come from a woman aged 45-60 years in good health and CMV-seropositive.

This chain links TRBV5-6 with TRBJ1-4; D remains ambiguous. There are 15 residues in the CDR3. Germline-derived CDR1 and CDR2 are SGHDT and YYEEEE. Between the trimmed V and J ends, which lost 5 bases and 6 bases, there was a span of 17 bases. This chain's CDR3 is CASRSTDYLDEKLFF. The CDR3 nucleotides are TGTGCCAGCAGATCTACAGACTACCTAGATGAAAAACTGTTTTTT.

The rearrangement uses TRBV5-1 and TRBJ1-4; TRBD1 matches 12 bases. CDR1 and CDR2 (germline): SGHRS, YFSETQ. The CDR3 totals 13 residues. V lost 6 bases to trimming and J lost 7 bases; unmatched junction nucleotides: 1. The CDR3 DNA reads TGCGCCAGCATGGGACAGGGGGCTGAAAAACTGTTTTTT. Its translation is CASMGQGAEKLFF.

The chain uses TRBV30 and TRBJ2-5; D is perhaps TRBD1 (5 bases). Germline CDR1 is GTSNPN and CDR2 is SVGIG (reference sequence). The CDR3 contains 11 residues. With 5 bases removed from V and 7 bases from J, the gap between germline ends came to 11 bases. CDR3 protein: CAWDSDGTQYF. CDR3 coding DNA: TGTGCCTGGGACAGTGATGGGACCCAGTACTTC.

The V and J genes are TRBV4-2 and TRBJ1-1, with TRBD1 identical over 12 bases. The CDR3 is 17 residues long. The V segment lost 1 base and the J segment 4 bases; nucleotides outside the gene matches: 7. Per the germline V gene, CDR1 is LGHNA and CDR2 is YNFKEQ. The CDR3 here is CASSQGGWGQGATEAFF. CDR3 in DNA: TGTGCCAGCAGCCAAGGGGGCTGGGGACAGGGGGCCACTGAAGCTTTCTTT.

In regard to this clone: This sample includes further DNA sequences coding for the same CDR3. This chain joins TRBV5-1 and TRBJ2-3; 11 bases are shared with TRBD2. The V gene end was trimmed by 4 bases and the J gene end by 5 bases; junction bases not matched to a gene: 3. The germline V gene encodes CDR1 SGHRS and CDR2 YFSETQ. CDR3 size: 14 residues. This CDR3 reads CASSTTSGGDTQYF. The CDR3 DNA sequence: TGCGCCAGCAGCACCACTAGCGGGGGAGATACGCAGTATTTT.

J is TRBJ2-7 and V is TRBV6-5; TRBD2 is a possible D gene (7 bases). CDR3 length: 16 amino acids. The germline gives CDR1 MNHEY, CDR2 SVGAGI. V was cut by 0 bases and J by 2 bases, with 14 bases left in between. CDR3 bases: TGTGCCAGCAGTTACTCGACGGGGGGCCTCCCCTACGAGCAGTACTTC. Protein product: CASSYSTGGLPYEQYF.

The V and J genes are TRBV4-2 and TRBJ1-4; the D gene is possibly TRBD1 (5 bases). The CDR3 totals 16 residues. V was clipped by 3 bases and J by 7 bases, with 18 bases between them. CDR1 LGHNA and CDR2 YNFKEQ come from the germline V gene. The CDR3 loop is CASSQTVGDSGEKLFF. The CDR3 DNA reads TGTGCCAGCAGCCAGACGGTAGGGGATAGCGGTGAAAAACTGTTTTTT.

The V gene is TRBV6-5, the J gene TRBJ1-2, with TRBD1 identical over 9 bases. J gave up 8 bases and V 10 bases, and 8 bases lay outside the gene matches. The germline CDR1 and CDR2 sequences are MNHEY and SVGAGI. There are 12 residues in the CDR3. The CDR3 DNA sequence: TGTGCCACCAGCAGGACAGGGGACGGCTACACCTTC. Its protein product is CATSRTGDGYTF.

This rearrangement joins TRBV19 to TRBJ1-2; 8 bases line up with TRBD1. The CDR3 loop spans 14 amino acids. From germline, CDR1 is LNHDA and CDR2 SQIVND (reference sequence). V was pared by 5 bases and J by 3 bases, with 5 bases of the junction left unmatched. CDR3 bases: TGTGCCAGTAGTCCCCGGACAGGGTACTATGGCTACACCTTC. Translating it yields CASSPRTGYYGYTF. The entire variable domain, with the rest obtained from reference TRBV19 and TRBJ1-2, is as follows: DGGITQSPKYLFRKEGQNVTLSCEQNLNHDAMYWYRQDPGQGLRLIYYSQIVNDFQKGDIAEGYSVSREKKESFPLTVTSAQKNPTAFYLCASSPRTGYYGYTFGSGTRLTVV.

The V call is TRBV6-1, the J call TRBJ2-7; tentative D call: TRBD1 (6 bases). The CDR3 length is 11 residues. The germline V gene encodes CDR1 MNHNS and CDR2 SASEGT. V lost 5 bases, J lost 8 bases, and 10 bases lay in between. As DNA, the CDR3 is TGTGCCAGCAGTCTGGGGACACAGCAGTACTTC. This encodes CASSLGTQQYF.

This chain connects TRBV29-1 to TRBJ1-1, with D possibly TRBD1 on 5 matching bases. There are 15 residues in the CDR3. V lost 4 bases and J 0 bases, leaving 15 bases between the germline ends. Germline CDR1 is SQVTM and CDR2 is ANQGSEA. The CDR3: CSVVWGAGMNTEAFF. CDR3 nucleotide sequence: TGCAGCGTTGTTTGGGGCGCGGGGATGAACACTGAAGCTTTCTTT. Full variable domain (missing parts from reference TRBV29-1 and TRBJ1-1): SAVISQKPSRDICQRGTSLTIQCQVDSQVTMMFWYRQQPGQSLTLIATANQGSEATYESGFVIDKFPISRPNLTFSTLTVSNMSPEDSSIYLCSVVWGAGMNTEAFFGQGTRLTVV.

This clone came up a few times. The junction and the germline gene differ at one end; a read error may be behind it. The chain carries TRBV5-1 and TRBJ2-2; D gene uncertain. This CDR3 is built from 14 residues. Germline V gene data show CDR1 as SGHRS and CDR2 as YFSETQ. For the CDR3, the DNA is TGTGCCAGCAGCTCTCTACTGAACACCGGGGAGCTGTTTTTT. It is translated as CASSSLLNTGELFF.

A few counts support this clone. V is TRBV11-2 and J is TRBJ2-2, with 8 bases aligning to TRBD1. CDR3 length: 15 amino acids. The junction had 3 bases not matched to a gene; V was cut back by 1 base and J by 5 bases. Germline V CDR1 and CDR2: SGHAT, FQNNGV. CDR3 in amino acids: CASSLGQGRTGELFF. The CDR3 bases are TGTGCCAGCAGCTTAGGACAGGGGAGAACCGGGGAGCTGTTTTTT.